The 2 T cell receptor beta chains below all came from one sample that was sequenced in a study of blood T cells in healthy people across ages. Sample-barcoded 5' priming and a J-beta primer mix drove a second PCR of roughly 6 to 12 cycles. TCRdb independently ran MiXCR on the 5' RACE reads; one entry per CDR3 protein. The table has about 800,000 distinct CDR3 sequences, 20% to 25% seen once. The data were also submitted as part of a second study, on T cells of mothers and their children.

The material sequenced was blood. These receptor sequences come from a boy aged 10-17 years in good health.

CDR3 protein: CASSYESGSSYNEQFF. CDR3 coding DNA: TGTGCCAGCAGTTACGAATCTGGGAGCTCCTACAATGAGCAGTTCTTC. This chain uses TRBV6-5 with TRBJ2-1; TRBD2 might be the D (5 bases). This CDR3 has 16 residues. V was trimmed by 2 bases and J by 0 bases, leaving 11 bases between them. Germline V gene data show CDR1 as MNHEY and CDR2 as SVGAGI.

The rearrangement uses TRBV5-1 and TRBJ1-1; D perhaps matches TRBD1 (5 bases). The germline V and J ends were trimmed by 5 bases and 4 bases, with 18 bases remaining between them. The CDR3 extends over 15 amino acids. CDR1 SGHRS and CDR2 YFSETQ come from the germline V gene. DNA for the CDR3: TGCGCCAGCAGTGATCCAGGGATGGGGGGCACTGAAGCTTTCTTT. Residues: CASSDPGMGGTEAFF.